This T cell receptor (beta chain) stems from a study of T cell responses to AZD1222 COVID-19 vaccine. Data came from immunoSEQ multiplex PCR; TCRdb stores just in-frame clones and leaves some out. The repertoire holds 85,000 to 130,000 clones, with about nine tenths as singletons. The specimen comprised peripheral blood, sampled 28 days after the second AZD1222 dose. This receptor was taken from an adult who received the AZD1222 COVID-19 vaccine.

For the CDR3, the DNA is TGCGCCAGCAGCTTGGGGGACTTCATCATCTCCTACGAGCAGTACTTC. Protein product: CASSLGDFIISYEQYF. The chain joins TRBV5-1 to TRBJ2-7, with D possibly being TRBD2 (6 bases). Trimming cost V 0 bases and J 0 bases, with 13 bases left between them. The CDR3 length is 16 residues. Germline loops: CDR1 SGHRS, CDR2 YFSETQ.